This T cell receptor beta chain was sequenced during a study of control samples from healthy donors and cancer patients. Germline lookup yields CDR1 SNHLY and CDR2 FYNNEI. V lost 3 bases, J lost 6 bases, and 5 bases stayed unmatched. The CDR3 covers 14 residues. Libraries were prepared by immunoSEQ multiplex PCR; TCRdb keeps only in-frame clonotypes and omits some of them. The repertoire holds 150,000 to 160,000 clones, with about 94% as singletons. The origin of this receptor is a middle-aged man in good health. The chain combines TRBV2 with TRBJ1-5; 7 positions agree with TRBD1. The specimen sequenced was blood. The CDR3 nucleotides read TGTGCCAGCAGTGAGAGGGCAGGGGGTCAGCCCCAGCATTTT. Encoded protein: CASSERAGGQPQHF.